This TCR beta chain was identified during a study of T cell clonotyping in hematopoietic cell transplantation. Study-level findings and limits: At the given depth, recipient repertoires were over 95% de novo clonotypes. CD4 and CD8 repertoire contributions could not be separated without sorting. After transplant, recipient diversity fell while pathologically expanded clonotypes grew through day 180. Broader posttransplant TCR repertoire diversity was predicted by graft donor and pretransplant recipient Inverse Simpson Index values.

This clone was picked up a small number of times. Its antigen is undetermined. TCRdb's table, derived via immunoSEQ multiplex PCR, lists solely in-frame clones and lacks some. Here the sample spans more than 65,000 clones, roughly 93% being singletons. The V and J ends lost 4 bases and 4 bases respectively, with 14 bases between them. The germline V gene encodes CDR1 MDHEN and CDR2 SYDVKM. The CDR3 consists of 15 residues. This sequence originates from a man in his fifties or sixties in good health. Some clones in this sample may be carry-over from other donors' samples. Sequencing input: peripheral blood mononuclear cells. The gene calls are TRBV28 and TRBJ1-3; possible D gene TRBD1, 5 bases. CDR3 nucleotide sequence: TGTGCCAGCAGTTGGGACCCATTCTCCGGAAACACCATATATTTT. Translating it yields CASSWDPFSGNTIYF.